The next 4 T cell receptor beta chains were all read from a single sample in a study of long-term antiretroviral therapy in people with HIV. Survey level was the resolution at which the v3.0 immunoSEQ assay ran. Only in-frame clones appear in the TCRdb table, and some are missing; sequencing was by immunoSEQ multiplex PCR. This table holds some 36,000 clones, about 88% found once. The material sequenced was unsorted PBMCs, taken approximately 2.9 years before starting antiretroviral therapy. The receptors stem from a woman aged 25 to 45 with HIV.

The chain is built from TRBV15 and TRBJ2-2; D could derive from TRBD1 or TRBD2 (5 bases each). Germline values: CDR1 LNHNV, CDR2 YYDKDF (reference sequence). The germline V and J ends were trimmed by 4 bases and 7 bases, with 10 bases remaining between them. The CDR3 loop spans 13 amino acids. CDR3: CATSIGAGGELFF. The CDR3 nucleotides are TGTGCCACCAGCATCGGGGCTGGCGGGGAGCTGTTTTTT.

This chain uses TRBV10-3 with TRBJ2-5; perhaps D is TRBD1 or TRBD2 (7 bases each). CDR3 length: 11 amino acids. The V and J ends lost 11 bases and 5 bases respectively, with 12 bases between them. Germline V gives CDR1 ENHRY, CDR2 SYGVKD. This chain's CDR3 is CAARGGETQYF. In DNA form, the CDR3 reads TGTGCCGCCAGGGGGGGGGAGACCCAGTACTTC.

The CDR3: CASSLGLTSDTQYF. The DNA for the CDR3 is TGTGCCAGCAGCTTAGGGCTAACATCAGATACGCAGTATTTT. The V gene is TRBV9, the J gene TRBJ2-3; D ambiguous. CDR1 and CDR2 (germline): SGDLS, YYNGEE. The V end lost 4 bases, the J end lost 4 bases, and 13 bases lay between the germline ends. There are 14 residues in the CDR3.

This chain links TRBV5-1 with TRBJ2-2; no definite D call. This CDR3 has 14 amino acids. The ends were cut back, 0 bases at V and 6 bases at J, with 9 bases in the middle. The germline V gene has CDR1 SGHRS and CDR2 YFSETQ. The CDR3 loop reads CASSLESFPGELFF. The DNA for the CDR3 is TGCGCCAGCAGCTTGGAGTCTTTTCCCGGGGAGCTGTTTTTT.